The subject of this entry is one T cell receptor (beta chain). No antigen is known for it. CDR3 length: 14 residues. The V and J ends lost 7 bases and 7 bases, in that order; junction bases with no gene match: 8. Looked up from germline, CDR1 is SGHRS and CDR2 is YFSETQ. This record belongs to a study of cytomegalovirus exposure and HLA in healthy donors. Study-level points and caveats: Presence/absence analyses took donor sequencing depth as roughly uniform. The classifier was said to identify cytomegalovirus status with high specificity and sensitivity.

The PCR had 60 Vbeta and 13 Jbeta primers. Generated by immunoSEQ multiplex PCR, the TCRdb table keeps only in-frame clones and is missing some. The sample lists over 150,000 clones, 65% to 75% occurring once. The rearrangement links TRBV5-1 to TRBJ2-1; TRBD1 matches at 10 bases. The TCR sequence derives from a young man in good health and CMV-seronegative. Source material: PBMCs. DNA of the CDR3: TGCGCCAGCCTTCTGGGACAGGGGTCTAATGAGCAGTTCTTC. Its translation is CASLLGQGSNEQFF.